This is a list of T cell receptor beta chains from one sample in a study of technical replicates of blood from a handful of donors. The data were produced by immunoSEQ multiplex PCR, yet TCRdb's version contains in-frame clones alone and is incomplete. The repertoire has tens of thousands of clones, roughly 92% of them found once; the top ten carry approximately 0.4%. The source material was T cells isolated from PBMCs. These receptors were taken from a human donor in good health. Each CDR3 is given with its conserved first and last residue. D genes are given only for firm matches. For some rows the clone size is stated as once, few or many, or as a class when expanded; others skip it.

CDR3 protein,CDR3 DNA,clone size,D gene,J gene,V gene
CASSFGFDSYNEKLFF,TGTGCCAGCAGTTTTGGGTTCGACAGTTATAATGAAAAACTGTTTTTT,NA,NA,TRBJ1-4,TRBV28
CSASDGGGYTF,TGCAGTGCTAGCGATGGAGGCGGCTACACCTTC,NA,NA,TRBJ1-2,TRBV20-1
CASSMTGSSPWQYF,TGTGCCAGTAGTATGACTGGATCTAGTCCGTGGCAGTACTTC,once,NA,TRBJ2-7,TRBV19
CASSLNPGTSYNEQFF,TGTGCCAGCAGTCTAAACCCCGGGACATCTTACAATGAGCAGTTCTTC,NA,NA,TRBJ2-1,TRBV28
CASSGTGGEKLFF,TGTGCCAGTTCCGGGACAGGGGGTGAAAAACTGTTTTTT,NA,TRBD1,TRBJ1-4,TRBV14
CASSLVRRTSAITYEQYF,TGTGCCAGCAGCTTAGTACGTAGGACTAGCGCAATTACCTACGAGCAGTACTTC,NA,TRBD2,TRBJ2-7,TRBV7-2
CASLSGVAYEQYF,TGTGCCAGCTTAAGCGGGGTGGCCTACGAGCAGTACTTC,NA,TRBD2,TRBJ2-7,TRBV2
CASSYTGTGPYEQYF,TGTGCCAGCAGCTACACCGGGACAGGCCCCTACGAGCAGTACTTC,NA,TRBD1,TRBJ2-7,TRBV11-1
CASSEYGGSGIQETQYF,TGTGCCAGCAGTGAGTACGGTGGTAGCGGGATACAAGAGACCCAGTACTTC,NA,TRBD2,TRBJ2-5,TRBV6-1
CASSLGLVNEQFF,TGTGCCAGCAGCTTAGGGCTCGTCAATGAGCAGTTCTTC,NA,NA,TRBJ2-1,TRBV7-9
CASSPSDRGRETQYF,TGTGCCAGCAGCCCGTCGGACAGGGGGCGAGAGACCCAGTACTTC,NA,TRBD1,TRBJ2-5,TRBV7-2
CASSLRTGFDGRYSYEQYF,TGTGCCAGCAGTCTAAGGACAGGGTTCGACGGGAGGTACTCCTACGAGCAGTACTTC,NA,NA,TRBJ2-7,TRBV27
CASSYRTSLQGYNEQFF,TGTGCCAGCAGTTACAGGACTAGCCTCCAAGGTTACAATGAGCAGTTCTTC,NA,TRBD2,TRBJ2-1,TRBV27
CAFPISGTGGYEQYF,TGTGCCTTCCCCATATCCGGGACAGGGGGCTACGAGCAGTACTTC,NA,TRBD1,TRBJ2-7,TRBV2
CASGSTPKQGAFRGYTF,TGTGCCAGCGGAAGTACACCTAAACAGGGGGCTTTTCGTGGCTACACCTTC,NA,TRBD1,TRBJ1-2,TRBV11-2
CATSRDFQNQPQHF,TGTGCCACCAGCAGAGATTTTCAGAATCAGCCCCAGCATTTT,NA,NA,TRBJ1-5,TRBV15
CSATSGRLEQYF,TGCAGCGCGACTAGCGGGAGATTGGAGCAGTACTTC,NA,TRBD2,TRBJ2-7,TRBV29-1
CAWELLRGSTEAFF,TGTGCCTGGGAACTGTTACGGGGGTCGACTGAAGCTTTCTTT,NA,NA,TRBJ1-1,TRBV30
CASSKGSGSNQPQHF,TGTGCCAGCAGCAAAGGGTCAGGGAGCAATCAGCCCCAGCATTTT,NA,NA,TRBJ1-5,TRBV11-2
CASSVQGRANEQYF,TGTGCCAGTAGTGTACAGGGAAGGGCTAACGAGCAGTACTTC,NA,NA,TRBJ2-7,TRBV19
CASSLSGTDFGYTF,TGCGCCAGCAGCCTCTCCGGGACAGATTTCGGCTACACCTTC,NA,TRBD1,TRBJ1-2,TRBV5-1
CASSLSRNRGTEAFF,TGTGCCAGCAGTTTATCTCGCAACCGGGGCACTGAAGCTTTCTTT,NA,NA,TRBJ1-1,TRBV27
CASSWTDPTYEQYF,TGCGCCAGCAGCTGGACAGATCCAACCTACGAGCAGTACTTC,NA,NA,TRBJ2-7,TRBV5-1
CASSFAQSYSNQPQHF,TGTGCCAGCAGTTTTGCACAGTCCTATAGCAATCAGCCCCAGCATTTT,NA,NA,TRBJ1-5,TRBV28
CASRSSYDSGNTIYF,TGCGCCAGCAGAAGTTCCTACGACTCTGGAAACACCATATATTTT,NA,NA,TRBJ1-3,TRBV5-1
CAWSVLGVPGANVLTF,TGTGCCTGGAGTGTACTCGGTGTCCCTGGGGCCAACGTCCTGACTTTC,NA,NA,TRBJ2-6,TRBV30
CASRTGWQETQYF,TGTGCCAGCAGGACAGGATGGCAAGAGACCCAGTACTTC,NA,NA,TRBJ2-5,TRBV27
CSVNLDSGELFF,TGCAGCGTGAACTTGGACTCCGGGGAGCTGTTTTTT,NA,NA,TRBJ2-2,TRBV29-1
CASSAQNEQFF,TGTGCCAGCAGCGCCCAGAATGAGCAGTTCTTC,NA,NA,TRBJ2-1,TRBV9
CASSGLAGGNGNEQFF,TGTGCCAGCAGCGGCCTAGCGGGAGGAAATGGCAATGAGCAGTTCTTC,NA,TRBD2,TRBJ2-1,TRBV9
CASSKSRVSTEAFF,TGTGCCAGCAGTAAGTCTCGGGTATCCACTGAAGCTTTCTTT,NA,NA,TRBJ1-1,TRBV6-5
CASSPGTSGSTDTQYF,TGTGCCAGCAGCCCAGGGACTAGCGGATCCACAGATACGCAGTATTTT,once,TRBD2,TRBJ2-3,TRBV9
CASTPGQVSYGYTF,TGTGCCAGCACCCCGGGACAGGTCTCCTATGGCTACACCTTC,NA,TRBD1,TRBJ1-2,TRBV6-5